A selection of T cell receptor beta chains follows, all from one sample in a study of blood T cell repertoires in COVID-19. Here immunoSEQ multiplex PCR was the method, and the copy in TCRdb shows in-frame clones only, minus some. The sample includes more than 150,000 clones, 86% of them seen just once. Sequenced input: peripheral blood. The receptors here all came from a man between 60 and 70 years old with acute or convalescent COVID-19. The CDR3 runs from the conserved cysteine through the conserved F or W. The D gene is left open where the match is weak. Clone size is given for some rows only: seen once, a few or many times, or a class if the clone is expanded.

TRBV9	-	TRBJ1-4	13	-	TGTGCCAGCAGCTCGTTAACTAATGAAAAACTGTTTTTT	CASSSLTNEKLFF
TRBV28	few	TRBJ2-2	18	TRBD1	TGTGCCAGCAGTTCCCCCCCCAGGGGACAGGGTCGAACCGGGGAGCTGTTTTTT	CASSSPPRGQGRTGELFF
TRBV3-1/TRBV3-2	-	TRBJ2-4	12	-	TGTGCCAGCAGCCAGGGGGCGAACATTCAGTACTTC	CASSQGANIQYF
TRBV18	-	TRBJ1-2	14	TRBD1	TGTGCCAGCTCACCACCGGGACAGGGTAATGGCTACACCTTC	CASSPPGQGNGYTF
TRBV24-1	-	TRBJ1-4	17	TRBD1	TGTGCCACCAGTGATTTGATGGGACAGGGGAGGGATGAAAAACTGTTTTTT	CATSDLMGQGRDEKLFF
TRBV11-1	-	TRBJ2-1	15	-	TGTGCCAGCAGCTTAGAAGGGAGCTCCTACAATGAGCAGTTCTTC	CASSLEGSSYNEQFF
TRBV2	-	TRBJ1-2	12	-	TGTGCCAGGCAGGGAGGCGGCTATGGCTACACCTTC	CARQGGGYGYTF
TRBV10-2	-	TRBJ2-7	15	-	TGCGCCAGCAGAAAGGACGGGAACGGCTTGAGTGAGCAGTACTTC	CASRKDGNGLSEQYF
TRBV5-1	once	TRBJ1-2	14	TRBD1	TGCGCCAGCAGCCAGGGACAGCTTAACTATGGCTACACCTTC	CASSQGQLNYGYTF
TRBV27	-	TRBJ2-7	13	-	TGTGCCAGCAGTGCGGGACCCACCTACGAGCAGTACTTC	CASSAGPTYEQYF
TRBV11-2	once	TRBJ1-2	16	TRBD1	TGTGCCAGCAGCCCCCTTGTACAGGGGGCTAACTATGGCTACACCTTC	CASSPLVQGANYGYTF
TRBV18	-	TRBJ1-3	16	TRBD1	TGTGCCAGCTCACCGGGGCAGGGGGAATTCGGAAACACCATATATTTT	CASSPGQGEFGNTIYF
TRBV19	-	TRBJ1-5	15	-	TGTGCCAGTAGTATTTCCTCACAGGGATGGCAGCCCCAGCATTTT	CASSISSQGWQPQHF
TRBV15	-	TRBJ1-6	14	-	TGTGCCACCAGCAGGGGCCAGGGGTGGTCACCCCTCCACTTT	CATSRGQGWSPLHF
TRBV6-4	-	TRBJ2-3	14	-	TGTGCCAGCAGTGTCAAACTTTTCACAGATACGCAGTATTTT	CASSVKLFTDTQYF
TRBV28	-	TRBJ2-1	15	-	TGTGCCAGCAGGACGACTTCCCTCTCCTACAATGAGCAGTTCTTC	CASRTTSLSYNEQFF
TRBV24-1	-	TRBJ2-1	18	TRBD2	TGTGCCACCAGTGATACCGGGACTAGCCCAACCAACTACAATGAGCAGTTCTTC	CATSDTGTSPTNYNEQFF
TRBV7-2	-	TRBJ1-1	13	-	TGTGCCAGCAGCCGCACAGGGTTGACTGAAGCTTTCTTT	CASSRTGLTEAFF
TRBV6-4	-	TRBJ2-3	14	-	TGTGCCAGCAGTGACTTCGCCAGGTCAGATACGCAGTATTTT	CASSDFARSDTQYF
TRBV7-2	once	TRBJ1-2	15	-	TGTGCCAGCAGCTTAGGCCCAGGGAAGACCTATGGCTACACCTTC	CASSLGPGKTYGYTF
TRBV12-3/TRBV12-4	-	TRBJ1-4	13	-	TGTGCCAGCAGTTCGGAGAGGCGGGAAAAACTGTTTTTT	CASSSERREKLFF
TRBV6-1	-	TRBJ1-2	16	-	TGTGCCAGCAGTGAAGCTTCTAGGTTGGCCAACTATGGCTACACCTTC	CASSEASRLANYGYTF
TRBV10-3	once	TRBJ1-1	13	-	TGTGCCATCAGTGATAGACTAGGCACTGAAGCTTTCTTT	CAISDRLGTEAFF
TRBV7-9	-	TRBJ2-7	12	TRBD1	TGTGCCAGCAGCGCGACAGGGCACGAGCAGTACTTC	CASSATGHEQYF
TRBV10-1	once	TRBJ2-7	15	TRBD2	TGCGCCAGTAGCCCCCGGGGAGCGGGAGAGTACGAGCAGTACTTC	CASSPRGAGEYEQYF
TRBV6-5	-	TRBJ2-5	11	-	TGTGCCAGCAGCTTTACGGGGACCCAGTACTTC	CASSFTGTQYF
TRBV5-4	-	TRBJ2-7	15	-	TGTGCCAGCAGCTTTTTCCGGGACACCTCCTACGAGCAGTACTTC	CASSFFRDTSYEQYF
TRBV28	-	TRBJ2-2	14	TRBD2	TGTGCCAGCAGCCTACTAGCGGGAACCGGGGAGCTGTTTTTT	CASSLLAGTGELFF
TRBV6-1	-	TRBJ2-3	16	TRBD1	TGTGCCAGCAGTGAAGCGGGACAGGGGCAAACAGATACGCAGTATTTT	CASSEAGQGQTDTQYF
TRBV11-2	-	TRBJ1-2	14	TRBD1	TGTGCCAGCAGCCACCCAGGACAGGGACGTGGCTACACCTTC	CASSHPGQGRGYTF
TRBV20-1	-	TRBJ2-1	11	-	TGCAGTGCTTTCAGGGGACATGAGCAGTTCTTC	CSAFRGHEQFF
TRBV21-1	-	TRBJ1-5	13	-	TGTGCCAGCAGCACCGCCGGGGGTCAGCCCCAGCATTTT	CASSTAGGQPQHF
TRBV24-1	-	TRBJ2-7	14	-	TGTGCCACCAGTGATGGGACACATACGGGCGAGCAGTACTTC	CATSDGTHTGEQYF
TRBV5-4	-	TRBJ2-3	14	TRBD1	TGTGCCAGCAGCGCAAAGACAGGGGCAGATACGCAGTATTTT	CASSAKTGADTQYF
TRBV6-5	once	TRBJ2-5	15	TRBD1	TGTGCCAGCATTCACGGACAGGGGGCAGGGGAGACCCAGTACTTC	CASIHGQGAGETQYF
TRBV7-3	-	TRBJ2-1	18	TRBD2	TGTGCCAGCAGCTTAACCCCCCCGGGACTAGCGGGTAACAATGAGCAGTTCTTC	CASSLTPPGLAGNNEQFF
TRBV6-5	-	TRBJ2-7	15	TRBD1	TGTGCCAGCACCCAAGGCGGCCAGGGGGCCTACGAGCAGTACTTC	CASTQGGQGAYEQYF
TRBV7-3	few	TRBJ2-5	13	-	TGTGCCAGCAGCTATACAGGACAGGAGACCCAGTACTTC	CASSYTGQETQYF
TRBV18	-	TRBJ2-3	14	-	TGTGCCAGCTCACCTTCGGCGGTAGCAGATACGCAGTATTTT	CASSPSAVADTQYF
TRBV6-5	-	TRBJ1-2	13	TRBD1	TGTGCCAGCAGCCCGGACAGGGGATACGGCTACACCTTC	CASSPDRGYGYTF
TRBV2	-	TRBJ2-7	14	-	TGTGCCAGCAGTGACCGAGCCGCGAGGGTCGAGCAGTACTTC	CASSDRAARVEQYF
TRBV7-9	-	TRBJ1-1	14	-	TGTGCCAGCAGCTCTCAGGGACAGAACACTGAAGCTTTCTTT	CASSSQGQNTEAFF
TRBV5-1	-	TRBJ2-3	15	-	TGCGCCAGCAGCTTAGGGGACTTTCCACGACACGCGCAGTATTTT	CASSLGDFPRHAQYF
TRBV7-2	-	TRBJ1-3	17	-	TGTGCCAGCAGCTCTCAGGCGTATCCCCGCTCTGGAAACACCATATATTTT	CASSSQAYPRSGNTIYF
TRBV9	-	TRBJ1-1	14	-	TGTGCCAGCAGCCCCGGGGCGGGGAGGACTGAAGCTTTCTTT	CASSPGAGRTEAFF
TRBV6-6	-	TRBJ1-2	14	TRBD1	TGTGCCAGCAGTTACGCGGGACAGATCTATGGCTACACCTTC	CASSYAGQIYGYTF
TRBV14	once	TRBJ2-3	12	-	TGTGCCAGCAGCCAAGATTGGAGTACGCAGTATTTT	CASSQDWSTQYF
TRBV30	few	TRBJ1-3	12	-	TGTGCCTGGATCGGGAATGGAAACACCATATATTTT	CAWIGNGNTIYF
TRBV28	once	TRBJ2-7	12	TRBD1	TGTGCCAGCAGTTCCCCCCCGGGACAGGAGTACTTC	CASSSPPGQEYF
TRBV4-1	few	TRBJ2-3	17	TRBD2	TGCGCCAGCAGCCCAATGATAGCGGGACTAAGCACAGATACGCAGTATTTT	CASSPMIAGLSTDTQYF
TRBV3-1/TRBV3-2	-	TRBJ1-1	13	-	TGTGCCAGCAGCCTCAGGGTTAGGGGTGAAGCTTTCTTT	CASSLRVRGEAFF
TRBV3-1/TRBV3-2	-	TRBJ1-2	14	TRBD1	TGTGCCAGCAGCGACAGGGGAGGGAACTATGGCTACACCTTC	CASSDRGGNYGYTF
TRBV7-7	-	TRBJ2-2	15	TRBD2	TGTGCCAGCAGCCATAGCGGGAGAGACACCGGGGAGCTGTTTTTT	CASSHSGRDTGELFF
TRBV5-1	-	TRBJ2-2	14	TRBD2	TGCGCCAGCAGCGCCGGGACTAGCTCCGGGGAGCTGTTTTTT	CASSAGTSSGELFF
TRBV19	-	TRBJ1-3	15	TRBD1	TGTGCCAGTAGGCCAACAGGGGGAACTGGAAACACCATATATTTT	CASRPTGGTGNTIYF
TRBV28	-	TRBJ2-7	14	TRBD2	TGTGCCAGCAGTTTCCACGGGAGGGCATACGAGCAGTACTTC	CASSFHGRAYEQYF
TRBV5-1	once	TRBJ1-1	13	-	TGCGCCAGCAGCTTCTTCGGGGGAACTGAAGCTTTCTTT	CASSFFGGTEAFF